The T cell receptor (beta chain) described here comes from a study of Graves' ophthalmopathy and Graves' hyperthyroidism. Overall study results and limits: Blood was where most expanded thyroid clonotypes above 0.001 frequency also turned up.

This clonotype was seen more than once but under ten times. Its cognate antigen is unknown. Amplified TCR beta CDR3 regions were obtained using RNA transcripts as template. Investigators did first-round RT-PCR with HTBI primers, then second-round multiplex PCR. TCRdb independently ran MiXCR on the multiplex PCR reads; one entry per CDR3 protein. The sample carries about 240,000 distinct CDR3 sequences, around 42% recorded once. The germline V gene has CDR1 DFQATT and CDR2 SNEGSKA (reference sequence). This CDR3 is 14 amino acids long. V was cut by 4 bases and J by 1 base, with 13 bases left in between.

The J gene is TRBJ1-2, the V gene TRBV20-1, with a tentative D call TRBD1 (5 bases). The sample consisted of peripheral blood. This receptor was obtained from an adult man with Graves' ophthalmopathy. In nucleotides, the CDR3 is TGCAGTGCTAAGGAGGGACTGATTAACTATGGCTACACCTTC. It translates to CSAKEGLINYGYTF.